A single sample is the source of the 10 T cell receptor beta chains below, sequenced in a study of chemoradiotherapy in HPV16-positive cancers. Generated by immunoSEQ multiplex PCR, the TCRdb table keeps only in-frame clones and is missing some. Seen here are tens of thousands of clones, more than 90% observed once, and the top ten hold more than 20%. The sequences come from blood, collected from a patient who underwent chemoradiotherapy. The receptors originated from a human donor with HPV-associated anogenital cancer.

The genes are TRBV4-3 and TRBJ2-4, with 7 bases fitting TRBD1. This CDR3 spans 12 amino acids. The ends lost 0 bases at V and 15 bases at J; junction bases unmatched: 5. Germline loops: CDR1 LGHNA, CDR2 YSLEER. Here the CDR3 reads CASSQDLGQPYF. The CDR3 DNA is TGCGCCAGCAGCCAAGATTTGGGACAGCCGTACTTC.

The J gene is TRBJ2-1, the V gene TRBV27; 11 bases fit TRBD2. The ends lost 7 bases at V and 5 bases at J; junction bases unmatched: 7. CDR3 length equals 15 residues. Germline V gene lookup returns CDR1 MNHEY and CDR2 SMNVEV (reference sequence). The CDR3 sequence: CASTSLAGVDNEQFF. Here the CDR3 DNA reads TGTGCCAGCACCTCACTAGCGGGAGTAGACAATGAGCAGTTCTTC.

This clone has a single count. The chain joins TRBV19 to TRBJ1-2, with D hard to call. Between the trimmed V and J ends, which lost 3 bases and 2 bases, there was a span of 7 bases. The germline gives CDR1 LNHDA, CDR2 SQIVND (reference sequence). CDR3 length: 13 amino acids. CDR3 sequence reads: CASSIGLNYGYTF. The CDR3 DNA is TGTGCCAGTAGTATCGGCCTAAACTATGGCTACACCTTC.

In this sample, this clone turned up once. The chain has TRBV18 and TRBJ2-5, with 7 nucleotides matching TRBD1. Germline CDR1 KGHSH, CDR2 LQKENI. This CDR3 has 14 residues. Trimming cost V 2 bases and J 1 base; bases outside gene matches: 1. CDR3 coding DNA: TGTGCCAGCTCACCAACAGGGGCCCAAGAGACCCAGTACTTC. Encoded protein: CASSPTGAQETQYF.

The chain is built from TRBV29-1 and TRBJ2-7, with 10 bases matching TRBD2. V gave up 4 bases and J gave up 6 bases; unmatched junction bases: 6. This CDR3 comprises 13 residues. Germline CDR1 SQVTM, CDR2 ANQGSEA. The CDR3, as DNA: TGCAGCGTTGGAGCTAGCGGGAGTGGCGAGCAGTACTTC. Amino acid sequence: CSVGASGSGEQYF.

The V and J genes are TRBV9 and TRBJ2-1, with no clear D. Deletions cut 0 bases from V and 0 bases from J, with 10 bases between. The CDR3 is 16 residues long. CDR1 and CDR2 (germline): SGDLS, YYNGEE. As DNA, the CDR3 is TGTGCCAGCAGCGTAGACGGGTATAGCTCCTACAATGAGCAGTTCTTC. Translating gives CASSVDGYSSYNEQFF.

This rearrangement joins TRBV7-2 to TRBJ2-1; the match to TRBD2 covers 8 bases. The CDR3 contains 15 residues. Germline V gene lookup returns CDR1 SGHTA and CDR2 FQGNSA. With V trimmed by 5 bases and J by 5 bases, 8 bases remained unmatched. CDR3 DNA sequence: TGTGCCAGCAGCGTCCCGGGACTAGGGGACAATGAGCAGTTCTTC. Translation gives CASSVPGLGDNEQFF.

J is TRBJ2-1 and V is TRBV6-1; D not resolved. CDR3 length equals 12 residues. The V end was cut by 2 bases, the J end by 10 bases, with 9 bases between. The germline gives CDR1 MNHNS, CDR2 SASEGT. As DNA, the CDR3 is TGTGCCAGCAGTGAAACCGACCTGGAGCAGTTCTTC. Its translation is CASSETDLEQFF.

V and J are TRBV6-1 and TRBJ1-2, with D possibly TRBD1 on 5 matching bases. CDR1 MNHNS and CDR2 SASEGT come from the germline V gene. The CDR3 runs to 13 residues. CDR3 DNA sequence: TGTGCATCCCTAGGGGAAAATAACTATGGCTACACCTTC. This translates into CASLGENNYGYTF.

The CDR3 loop is CASSPGLAGYEQYF. The CDR3 DNA follows: TGTGCCAGCAGCCCAGGACTAGCGGGCTACGAGCAGTACTTC. The chain combines TRBV5-6 with TRBJ2-7; 11 nucleotides line up with TRBD2. The junction had 3 bases not matched to a gene; V was cut back by 4 bases and J by 3 bases. The germline gives CDR1 SGHDT, CDR2 YYEEEE. The CDR3 is 14 amino acids.